One sample yielded the 25 T cell receptor beta chains listed below, sequenced in a study of T cells in Graves' hyperthyroidism and ophthalmopathy. Amplified TCR beta CDR3 regions derived from RNA transcripts. With the HTBI primer set, the TCR CDR3 went through a first round of RT-PCR. TCRdb recomputed calls from the multiplex PCR reads with MiXCR, one row per CDR3 protein. Of hundreds of thousands of distinct CDR3 sequences detected, roughly 15% appear once; the ten largest clones hold roughly 13%. The sequenced sample consisted of blood. The origin of the receptors is a man between 18 and 35 years old with Graves' ophthalmopathy.

In its sample, this clonotype was seen many times. This chain connects TRBV6-5 to TRBJ1-6; no clear D gene. Germline V lookup: CDR1 MNHEY, CDR2 SVGAGI. Trimming stripped 2 bases from V and 10 bases from J, with 12 bases between. This CDR3 is built from 14 residues. This chain's CDR3 is CASSYDGYLSPLHF. CDR3 DNA: TGTGCCAGCAGTTACGATGGGTATCTGTCACCCCTCCACTTT.

This clonotype came up many times. The CDR3 here is CSARVQTSNQPQHF. DNA for the CDR3: TGCAGTGCTAGAGTACAGACTAGCAATCAGCCCCAGCATTTT. This chain connects TRBV20-1 to TRBJ1-5, with D uncertain. Germline values: CDR1 DFQATT, CDR2 SNEGSKA (reference sequence). The V end was cut by 1 base, the J end by 0 bases, with 7 bases between. The CDR3 is 14 residues long.

This clonotype was counted only a few times. The chain links TRBV10-1 to TRBJ2-7; unclear D gene. In germline, CDR1 is WNHNN, CDR2 SYGVQD (reference sequence). The CDR3 covers 14 residues. V was pared by 4 bases and J by 0 bases, with 10 bases between. DNA for the CDR3: TGCGCCAGCAGTGGTACAGAGAGCTCCTACGAGCAGTACTTC. Protein product: CASSGTESSYEQYF.

This clonotype appeared a few times. The V call is TRBV4-1, the J call TRBJ2-1; D tentatively fits TRBD1 or TRBD2 (5 bases each). Trimming took 1 base from V and 3 from J, leaving 10 bases between them. CDR3 length: 15 residues. In germline, CDR1 is MGHRA, CDR2 YSYEKL. The CDR3 region has the DNA TGCGCCAGCAGCCAAGCAGGGAGTATCTACAATGAGCAGTTCTTC. It translates to CASSQAGSIYNEQFF.

The chain couples TRBV19 to TRBJ2-3; 10 bases map to TRBD2. The ends lost 9 bases at V and 6 bases at J; junction bases unmatched: 6. This CDR3 has 13 amino acids. The germline V gene has CDR1 LNHDA and CDR2 SQIVND (reference sequence). The CDR3 DNA sequence: TGTGCCAGCTCTAGCGGGAGCTGGGATACGCAGTATTTT. Protein sequence: CASSSGSWDTQYF.

This clonotype was seen ten or more times. The chain combines TRBV24-1 with TRBJ1-1; D is uncertain. Germline CDR1 reads KGHDR; CDR2 reads SFDVKD. Deletions cut 3 bases from V and 3 bases from J, with 10 bases between. The CDR3 has 14 amino acids. CDR3 in DNA: TGTGCCACCAGTGATCCAGGTAAAGACACTGAAGCTTTCTTT. Translated, it gives CATSDPGKDTEAFF.

The chain carries TRBV4-1 and TRBJ2-3; D perhaps matches TRBD1 (5 bases). Germline V gene data show CDR1 as MGHRA and CDR2 as YSYEKL. The germline V and J ends were trimmed by 3 bases and 1 base, with 11 bases remaining between them. The CDR3 covers 15 residues. CDR3 sequence: CASSHVTGGTDTQYF. The CDR3 coding sequence is TGCGCCAGCAGCCACGTTACAGGTGGCACAGATACGCAGTATTTT.

A remark on this clonotype: This clone may be a read error of a much larger clone one base away. This sequence joins TRBV19 and TRBJ1-2; the D gene is possibly TRBD1 (6 bases). Germline V gives CDR1 LNHDA, CDR2 SQIVND (reference sequence). The CDR3 runs to 18 residues. CDR3 protein: CASSPITGAHGYTYGHTF. CDR3 bases: TGTGCCAGTAGCCCGATAACGGGGGCGCATGGATACACCTATGGCCACACCTTC.

At least ten counts were recorded for this clonotype. The V call is TRBV9, the J call TRBJ2-3, with D unresolved. CDR1 and CDR2 (germline): SGDLS, YYNGEE. The CDR3 sequence is 13 residues long. V was pared by 0 bases and J by 4 bases, with 6 bases between. Here the CDR3 DNA reads TGTGCCAGCAGCGTAGATGGAGCAGATACGCAGTATTTT. It specifies CASSVDGADTQYF.

This clonotype was seen at least ten times. The chain employs TRBV5-1 and TRBJ2-3, with no clear D. The CDR3 runs to 15 residues. Germline V gene lookup returns CDR1 SGHRS and CDR2 YFSETQ. Trimming stripped 0 bases from V and 3 bases from J, with 11 bases between. For the CDR3, the DNA is TGCGCCAGCAGCTTGGTAGTCGCAGATACAGATACGCAGTATTTT. Residues: CASSLVVADTDTQYF.

This clonotype was counted many times. This chain uses TRBV9 with TRBJ2-7; 8 positions agree with TRBD1. CDR3 length equals 14 residues. J lost 3 bases, V lost 4 bases, and 6 bases had no gene match. Germline CDR1 is SGDLS and CDR2 is YYNGEE. The CDR3 is CASSPQGAYYEQYF. The CDR3 nucleotides are TGTGCCAGCAGCCCCCAGGGGGCCTACTACGAGCAGTACTTC.

This clonotype appeared many times. The chain couples TRBV6-1 to TRBJ2-7; D is uncertain. V was shortened by 1 base and J by 4 bases, with 14 bases between the two germline ends. Looked up from germline, CDR1 is MNHNS and CDR2 is SASEGT. This CDR3 spans 15 amino acids. The CDR3 is CASSEGPAQTYEQYF. The CDR3 region has the DNA TGTGCCAGCAGTGAAGGGCCAGCTCAAACATACGAGCAGTACTTC.

Ten or more counts support this clonotype. The chain couples TRBV20-1 to TRBJ2-1; 7 nucleotides agree with TRBD2. The V gene's germline CDR1 is DFQATT and CDR2 SNEGSKA (reference sequence). This CDR3 has 15 amino acids. The junction had 8 bases not matched to a gene; V was cut back by 0 bases and J by 6 bases. The chain's CDR3 is CSAREPGGRFNEQFF. For the CDR3, the DNA is TGCAGTGCTAGAGAGCCGGGAGGCCGTTTCAATGAGCAGTTCTTC.

As for this clonotype: A read error may explain this, as a much larger clone is one base away. The gene calls are TRBV6-7 and TRBJ2-5, with D perhaps assigned TRBD1 or TRBD2 (5 bases each). TRBV6-7 is noted as an ORF with a role that remains uncertain. Trimming took off 5 bases at V and 4 bases at J, with 17 bases between the two ends. The CDR3 length is 15 residues. CDR3 amino acids: CASSPLRDARETQYF. CDR3 DNA: TGTGCCAGCAGTCCTCTCCGGGACGCCCGAGAGACCCAGTACTTC.

Worth noting for this clonotype: Compared with germline, one end of the junction differs, possibly owing to a read error. The chain links TRBV10-3 to TRBJ1-2; D is ambiguous. The CDR3 loop spans 13 amino acids. Per the germline V gene, CDR1 is ENHRY and CDR2 is SYGVKD. The CDR3 region has the DNA TGTGCCATCACTGAGGCTAACTCCTATGGCTACACCTTC. Translating it yields CAITEANSYGYTF.

The sample holds many counts of this clonotype. The gene calls are TRBV4-1 and TRBJ2-5; D is uncertain. V was cut by 3 bases and J by 2 bases, with 13 bases left in between. The length of the CDR3 is 15 residues. Germline V gives CDR1 MGHRA, CDR2 YSYEKL. CDR3 nucleotide sequence: TGCGCCAGCAGCCACCAAGTGACGGATCAAGAGACCCAGTACTTC. Translated: CASSHQVTDQETQYF.

Concerning this clonotype: This clone may be a read error of a much larger clone one base away. V and J are TRBV28 and TRBJ2-7, with TRBD2 as a possible D gene (6 bases). The CDR3 is 16 residues long. Germline loops: CDR1 MDHEN, CDR2 SYDVKM. V was shortened by 4 bases and J by 0 bases, with 16 bases between the two germline ends. CDR3 sequence (DNA): TGTGCCAGCAGTTACCCCCTCGCGGGGAGCTCCTACGAGCAGTACTTC. It translates to CASSYPLAGSSYEQYF.

The rearrangement uses TRBV5-5 and TRBJ2-6, with D possibly matching TRBD1 (6 bases). Between the trimmed V and J ends, which lost 2 bases and 2 bases, there was a span of 8 bases. The germline gives CDR1 SGHKS, CDR2 YYEKEE (reference sequence). This CDR3 contains 15 residues. DNA for the CDR3: TGTGCCAGCAGCTTTGACAGGCCTGGGGCCAACGTCCTGACTTTC. Encoded protein: CASSFDRPGANVLTF.

Only one count was recorded for this clonotype. V gene TRBV11-3 combines with J gene TRBJ2-1; 8 bases fit TRBD2. With V trimmed by 3 bases and J by 5 bases, 6 bases remained unmatched. This CDR3 is built from 15 residues. The germline V gene encodes CDR1 SGHNT and CDR2 YENEEA. This CDR3 is CASSFSGASHNEQFF. CDR3 in DNA: TGTGCCAGCAGCTTTAGCGGGGCTTCCCACAATGAGCAGTTCTTC.

The sample holds many counts of this clonotype. The chain couples TRBV7-2 to TRBJ1-3, with D unclear. The V and J ends lost 8 bases and 0 bases respectively, with 14 bases between them. The CDR3 totals 15 residues. Germline loops: CDR1 SGHTA, CDR2 FQGNSA. CDR3: CASHEALSSGNTIYF. In nucleotides, the CDR3 is TGTGCCAGCCACGAGGCATTGAGCTCTGGAAACACCATATATTTT.

The chain couples TRBV10-3 to TRBJ2-7; 8 nucleotides line up with TRBD1. Germline V lookup: CDR1 ENHRY, CDR2 SYGVKD. The CDR3 loop spans 14 amino acids. V lost 4 bases and J lost 6; bases outside the gene matches: 8. CDR3 loop: CAISGQGQGSEQYF. CDR3 DNA: TGTGCCATCAGTGGTCAAGGACAGGGTAGCGAGCAGTACTTC.

The rearrangement links TRBV19 to TRBJ1-5, with TRBD1 as a possible D gene (6 bases). From germline, CDR1 is LNHDA and CDR2 SQIVND (reference sequence). This CDR3 contains 15 residues. V lost 5 bases and J lost 4, with 15 bases in between. This CDR3 reads CASSEQGAGNQPQHF. CDR3 nucleotides: TGTGCCAGTAGTGAACAGGGTGCCGGGAATCAGCCCCAGCATTTT.

This clonotype was detected only a few times. V gene TRBV10-1 combines with J gene TRBJ2-3, with D maybe TRBD2 (5 bases). This CDR3 comprises 13 residues. Trimming pared 2 bases from V and 4 bases from J, leaving 7 bases between. Germline V CDR1 and CDR2: WNHNN, SYGVQD (reference sequence). CDR3 bases: TGCGCCAGCAGTGAGAACGGGGCAGATACGCAGTATTTT. Translating gives CASSENGADTQYF.

J is TRBJ2-7 and V is TRBV10-2, with TRBD2 matching over 9 bases. J lost 4 bases, V lost 2 bases, and 3 bases had no gene match. Germline loops: CDR1 WSHSY, CDR2 SAAADI. The CDR3 consists of 14 residues. DNA of the CDR3: TGCGCCAGCAGTGAGGGACTAGCGATATACGAGCAGTACTTC. As protein: CASSEGLAIYEQYF.

Regarding this clonotype: A much larger clonotype is one base distant, so this may be a read error. In DNA, the CDR3 is TGTGCCAGCCCACCTAGCGGGAGGGCCACCGGGGAGCTGTTTTTT. Its translation: CASPPSGRATGELFF. V usage is TRBV18 and J usage is TRBJ2-2, with 12 bases fitting TRBD2. CDR3 length: 15 residues. The germline gives CDR1 KGHSH, CDR2 LQKENI.